The T cell receptor (beta chain) under discussion was sequenced for a study of blood T cell repertoires in COVID-19. Study summary: COVID-19 samples, acute and convalescent, were from the United States, Italy and Spain. PBMCs, B-cell-depleted T cells, or T cells were the source of the cDNA or gDNA that made up the material.

The table came from immunoSEQ multiplex PCR; TCRdb's copy has only in-frame clones and leaves some out. The sample shows about 190,000 clones, about 90% of them seen only once. The CDR3 loop spans 18 amino acids. V gave up 4 bases and J gave up 0 bases; unmatched junction bases: 5. Looked up from germline, CDR1 is LGHNA and CDR2 is YSLEER. The V and J genes are TRBV4-3 and TRBJ2-2; 13 nucleotides match TRBD2. Sequenced material: peripheral blood. The TCR comes from a man aged 45 to 65 with acute or convalescent COVID-19. The CDR3 nucleotides read TGCGCCAGCAGCCCAGGACTAGCGGGGGTCTCGAACACCGGGGAGCTGTTTTTT. It is translated as CASSPGLAGVSNTGELFF.